This TCR beta chain stems from a study of cytomegalovirus exposure and HLA in healthy donors. Study in general: Among the approximately 400 donors who were genotyped, about 80% fell in the genetic ancestry cluster that is associated with self-reported Caucasian donors.

Study-level findings and limits: Among TCR beta chains, those listed as cytomegalovirus-associated numbered over 150. For most TCR beta V segments, an earlier analysis put the productive rate at about 87% or about 30% of the time. Confirmation was obtained in vitro that a few CMV-associated chains are specific for CMV antigens.

Comment on this clone: The antigen remains undetermined.

CDR3 length equals 15 residues. Trimming removed 0 bases from V and 1 base from J, with 9 bases in between. Germline CDR1 reads SGDLS; CDR2 reads YYNGEE. In the PCR, 60 Vbeta and 13 Jbeta primers were used. The repertoire was sequenced with immunoSEQ multiplex PCR; TCRdb's copy has only in-frame clones and lacks some. The repertoire includes approximately 150,000 clones, 80% of them detected once, and 13% to 15% sits in the top ten. The sequence was obtained from a woman in her thirties or forties in good health and CMV-seronegative. The rearrangement uses TRBV9 and TRBJ2-3, with D perhaps matching TRBD2 (6 bases). Sequencing was carried out using PBMCs. The CDR3 nucleotides read TGTGCCAGCAGCGTAGTAGCGGCACGCACAGATACGCAGTATTTT. Amino acid sequence: CASSVVAARTDTQYF.